This T cell receptor (beta chain) originates from a study of a mutant IDH1 vaccine in newly diagnosed glioma. Concerning this clone itself: The antigen is unknown.

Trimming stripped 2 bases from V and 11 bases from J, with 11 bases between. This CDR3 comprises 12 residues. The germline CDR1 and CDR2 sequences are MNHEY and SMNVEV (reference sequence). Documented time point: week 5, during vaccination. Each dose of the vaccine consisted of 300 ug of mutant IDH1 20-mer peptide, with topical imiquimod. Some clones are missing from TCRdb's copy, which holds only in-frame ones; the method was immunoSEQ multiplex PCR. The sample consists of around 40,000 clones, approximately 83% of them appearing once. This TCR was sampled from a man aged 35-49 years with glioma. The rearrangement joins TRBV27 to TRBJ2-3; D not certain. The sequencing used PBMCs, collected from a glioma patient whose treatment included an IDH1 peptide vaccine. The CDR3 region has the DNA TGTGCCAGCAGTTTAAAGCTACCCAGGCAGTATTTT. Translated: CASSLKLPRQYF.